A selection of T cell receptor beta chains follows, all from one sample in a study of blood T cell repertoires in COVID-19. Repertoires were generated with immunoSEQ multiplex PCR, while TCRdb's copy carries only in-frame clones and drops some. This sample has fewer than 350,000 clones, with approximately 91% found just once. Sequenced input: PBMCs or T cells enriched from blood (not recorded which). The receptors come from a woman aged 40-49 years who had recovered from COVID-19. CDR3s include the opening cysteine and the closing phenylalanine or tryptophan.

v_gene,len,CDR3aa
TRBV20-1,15,CSASSDRGRLGEQFF
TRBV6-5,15,CASSSGGVGTGELFF
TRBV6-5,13,CASSLDSYNEQFF
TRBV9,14,CASSVGRGNQPQHF
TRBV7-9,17,CASSSGQGAMAGNTIYF
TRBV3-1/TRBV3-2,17,CASSFTGGGLTGNEQFF
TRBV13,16,CASSTRGLAGSYEQYF
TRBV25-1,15,CASSGRTSGSYEQFF
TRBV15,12,CAELHYPHEQYF
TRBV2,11,CASSTGRVQFF
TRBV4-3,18,CASSQDTQGARGANVLTF
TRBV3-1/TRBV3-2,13,CATLDRVSYEQYF
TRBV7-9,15,CASSPTTGVVEKLFF
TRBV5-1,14,CASSPSQGSSPLHF
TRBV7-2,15,CASSLVLNYDTEAFF
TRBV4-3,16,CASSQRFGQIENIQYF
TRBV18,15,CASSSSGVSSYEQYF
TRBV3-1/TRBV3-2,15,CASSQGAGETGELFF
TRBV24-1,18,CATSDFIPSIEAYQPQHF
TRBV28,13,CASSPPGQDGYTF
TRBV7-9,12,CASSYEGAGYTF
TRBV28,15,CASSTRDRLTGELFF
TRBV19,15,CASSIGTGGRETQYF
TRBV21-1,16,CASIECPGHLTDTQYF
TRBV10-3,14,CANFGPATNYGYTF